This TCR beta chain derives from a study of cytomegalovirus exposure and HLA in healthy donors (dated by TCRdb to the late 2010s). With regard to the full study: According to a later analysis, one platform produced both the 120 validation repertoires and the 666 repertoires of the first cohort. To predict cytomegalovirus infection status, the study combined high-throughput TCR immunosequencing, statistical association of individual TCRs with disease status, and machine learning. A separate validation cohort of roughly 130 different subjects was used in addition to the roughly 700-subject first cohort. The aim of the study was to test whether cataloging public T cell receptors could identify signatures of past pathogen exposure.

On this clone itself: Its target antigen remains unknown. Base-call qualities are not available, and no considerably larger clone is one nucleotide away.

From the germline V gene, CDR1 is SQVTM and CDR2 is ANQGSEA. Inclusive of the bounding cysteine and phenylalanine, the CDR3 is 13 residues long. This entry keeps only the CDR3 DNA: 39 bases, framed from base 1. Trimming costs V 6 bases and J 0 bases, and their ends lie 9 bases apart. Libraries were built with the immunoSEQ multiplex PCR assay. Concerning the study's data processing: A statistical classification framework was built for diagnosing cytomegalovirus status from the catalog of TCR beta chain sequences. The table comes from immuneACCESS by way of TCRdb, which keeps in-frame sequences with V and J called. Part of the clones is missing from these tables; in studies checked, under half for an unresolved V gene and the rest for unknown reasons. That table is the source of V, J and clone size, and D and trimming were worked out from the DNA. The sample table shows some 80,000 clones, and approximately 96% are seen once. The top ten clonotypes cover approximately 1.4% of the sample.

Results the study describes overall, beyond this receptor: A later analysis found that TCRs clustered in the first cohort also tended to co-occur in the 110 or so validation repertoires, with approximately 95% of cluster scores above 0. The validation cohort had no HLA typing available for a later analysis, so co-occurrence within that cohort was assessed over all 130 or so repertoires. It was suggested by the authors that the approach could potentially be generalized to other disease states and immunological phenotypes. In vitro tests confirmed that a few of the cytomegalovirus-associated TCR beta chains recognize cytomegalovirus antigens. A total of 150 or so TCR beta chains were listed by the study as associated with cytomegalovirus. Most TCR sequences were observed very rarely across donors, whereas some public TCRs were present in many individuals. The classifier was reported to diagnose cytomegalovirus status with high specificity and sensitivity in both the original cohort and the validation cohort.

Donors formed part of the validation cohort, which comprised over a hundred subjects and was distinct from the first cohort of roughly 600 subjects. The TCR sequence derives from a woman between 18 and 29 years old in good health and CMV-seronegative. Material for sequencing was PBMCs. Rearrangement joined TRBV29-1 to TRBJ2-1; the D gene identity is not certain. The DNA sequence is TGCAGCGTCCTCCTCAGCTCCTACAATGAGCAGTTCTTC. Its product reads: CSVLLSSYNEQFF.